Described below is a single TCR beta chain sequence and its context. As processed by the authors: Scientists estimated how many nucleated cells there were by amplifying reference gene primers. Only in-frame clones appear in the TCRdb table, and some are missing; sequencing was by immunoSEQ multiplex PCR. V and J calls and clone size come straight from that table; D and trimming were deduced from the DNA. The sample lists roughly 130,000 clones, more than 80% occurring once. The entry originates in a study of blood T cell repertoires in COVID-19. About the study: T cells, B-cell-depleted T cells, or PBMCs provided the cDNA or gDNA that served as material.

V lost 1 base to trimming and J lost 6 bases; unmatched junction nucleotides: 3. From germline, CDR1 is SGHRS and CDR2 YFSETQ. CDR3 size: 14 residues. The chain joins TRBV5-1 to TRBJ2-3; 9 bases map to TRBD1. Sequencing was done on a sample of peripheral blood. This receptor was taken from a woman in her sixties with acute or convalescent COVID-19. The CDR3 here is CASSLTGGMDTQYF. The CDR3 DNA follows: TGCGCCAGCAGCTTGACAGGGGGCATGGATACGCAGTATTTT.